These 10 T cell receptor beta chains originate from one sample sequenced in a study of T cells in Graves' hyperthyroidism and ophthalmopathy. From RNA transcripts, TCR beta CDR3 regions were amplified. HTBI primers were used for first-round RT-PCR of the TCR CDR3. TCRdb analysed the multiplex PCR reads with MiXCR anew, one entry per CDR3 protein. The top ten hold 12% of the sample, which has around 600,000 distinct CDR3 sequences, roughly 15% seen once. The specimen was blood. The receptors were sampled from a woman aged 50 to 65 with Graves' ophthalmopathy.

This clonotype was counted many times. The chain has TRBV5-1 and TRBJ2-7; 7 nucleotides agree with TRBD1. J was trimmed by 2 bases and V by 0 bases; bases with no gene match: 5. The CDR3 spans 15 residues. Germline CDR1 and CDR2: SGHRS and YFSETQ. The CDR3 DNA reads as TGCGCCAGCAGCTTGGAAGGGACAGTTACCTACGAGCAGTACTTC. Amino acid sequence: CASSLEGTVTYEQYF.

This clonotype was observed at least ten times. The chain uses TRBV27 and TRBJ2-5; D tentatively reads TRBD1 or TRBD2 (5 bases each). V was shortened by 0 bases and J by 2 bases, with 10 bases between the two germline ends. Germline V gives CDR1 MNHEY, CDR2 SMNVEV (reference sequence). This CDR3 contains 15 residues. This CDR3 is CASSLSGWGQETQYF. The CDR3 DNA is TGTGCCAGCAGTTTATCCGGTTGGGGGCAAGAGACCCAGTACTTC.

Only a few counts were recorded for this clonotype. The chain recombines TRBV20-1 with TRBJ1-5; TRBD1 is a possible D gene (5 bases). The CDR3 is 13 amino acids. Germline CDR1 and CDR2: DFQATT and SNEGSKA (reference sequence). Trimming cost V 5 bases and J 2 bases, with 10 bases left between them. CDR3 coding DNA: TGCAGTGCTCACCAGGGCGGCAATCAGCCCCAGCATTTT. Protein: CSAHQGGNQPQHF.

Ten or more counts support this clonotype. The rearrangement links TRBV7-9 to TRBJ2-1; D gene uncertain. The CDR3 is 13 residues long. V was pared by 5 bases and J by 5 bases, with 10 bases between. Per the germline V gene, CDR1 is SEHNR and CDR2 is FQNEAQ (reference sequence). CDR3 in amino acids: CASSPPRNNEQFF. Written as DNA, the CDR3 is TGTGCCAGCAGCCCACCACGGAACAATGAGCAGTTCTTC.

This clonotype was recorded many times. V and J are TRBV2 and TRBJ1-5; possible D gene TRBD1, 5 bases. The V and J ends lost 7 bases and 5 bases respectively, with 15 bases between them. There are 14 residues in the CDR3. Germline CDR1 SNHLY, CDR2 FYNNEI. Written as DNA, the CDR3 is TGTGCCAGCACTCGGACAACGGAGGATCAGCCCCAGCATTTT. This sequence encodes CASTRTTEDQPQHF.

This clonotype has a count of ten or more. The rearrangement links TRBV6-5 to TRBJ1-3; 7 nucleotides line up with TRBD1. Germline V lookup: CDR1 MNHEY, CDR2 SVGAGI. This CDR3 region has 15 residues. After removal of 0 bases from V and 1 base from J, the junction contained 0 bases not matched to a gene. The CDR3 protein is CASSYSTGSGNTIYF. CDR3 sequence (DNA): TGTGCCAGCAGTTACTCGACAGGGTCTGGAAACACCATATATTTT.

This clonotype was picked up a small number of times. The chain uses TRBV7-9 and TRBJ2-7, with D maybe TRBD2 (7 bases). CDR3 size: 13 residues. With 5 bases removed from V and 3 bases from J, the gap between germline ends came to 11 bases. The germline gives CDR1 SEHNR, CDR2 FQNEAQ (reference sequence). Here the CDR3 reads CASSRGAGYEQYF. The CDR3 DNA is TGTGCCAGCAGCCGGGGGGCAGGCTACGAGCAGTACTTC.

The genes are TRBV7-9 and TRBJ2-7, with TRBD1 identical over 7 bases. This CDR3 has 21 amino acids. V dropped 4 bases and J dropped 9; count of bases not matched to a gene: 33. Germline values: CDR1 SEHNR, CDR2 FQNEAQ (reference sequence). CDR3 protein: CASSSNRESGQPISSPSRQYF. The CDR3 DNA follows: TGTGCCAGCAGCTCCAATCGAGAGTCGGGACAGCCCATATCATCTCCAAGTCGGCAGTACTTC.

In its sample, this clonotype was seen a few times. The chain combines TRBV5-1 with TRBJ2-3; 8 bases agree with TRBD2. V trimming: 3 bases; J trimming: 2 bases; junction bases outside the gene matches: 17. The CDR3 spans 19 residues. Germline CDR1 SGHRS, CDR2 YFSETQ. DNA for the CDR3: TGCGCCAGCAGCTCTAACGTATCACCGGGACTAGGGAACACAGATACGCAGTATTTT. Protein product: CASSSNVSPGLGNTDTQYF.

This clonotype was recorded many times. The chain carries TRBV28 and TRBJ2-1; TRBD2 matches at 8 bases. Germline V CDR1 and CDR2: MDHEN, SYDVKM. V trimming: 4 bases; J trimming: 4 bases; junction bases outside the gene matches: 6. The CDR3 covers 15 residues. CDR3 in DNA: TGTGCCAGCAGTTCGGGACTAGGGTCTTACAATGAGCAGTTCTTC. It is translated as CASSSGLGSYNEQFF. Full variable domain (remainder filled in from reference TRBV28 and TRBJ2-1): DVKVTQSSRYLVKRTGEKVFLECVQDMDHENMFWYRQDPGLGLRLIYFSYDVKMKEKGDIPEGYSVSREKKERFSLILESASTNQTSMYLCASSSGLGSYNEQFFGPGTRLTVL.